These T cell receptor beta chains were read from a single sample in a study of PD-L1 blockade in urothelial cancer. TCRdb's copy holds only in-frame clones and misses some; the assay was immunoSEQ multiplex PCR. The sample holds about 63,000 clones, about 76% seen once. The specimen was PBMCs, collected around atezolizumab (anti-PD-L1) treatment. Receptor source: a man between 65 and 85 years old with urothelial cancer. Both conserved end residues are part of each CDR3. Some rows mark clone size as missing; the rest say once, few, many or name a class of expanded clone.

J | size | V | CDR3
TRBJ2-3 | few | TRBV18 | CASSPPVSRTDTQYF
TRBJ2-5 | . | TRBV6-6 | CASTPGGTQETQYF
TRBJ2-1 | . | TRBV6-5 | CASRWQGARDEQFF
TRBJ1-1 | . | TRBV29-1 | CSVGQGDTEAFF
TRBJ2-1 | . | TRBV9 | CASSATSGSSYNEQFF
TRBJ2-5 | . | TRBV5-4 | CASSLSDRPSIQYF
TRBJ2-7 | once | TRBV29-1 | CSGGGGPATYEQYF
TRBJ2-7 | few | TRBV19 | CASSTPGGIYEQYF
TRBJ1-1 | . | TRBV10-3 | CAIRDRNTEAFF
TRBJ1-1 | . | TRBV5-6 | CASTYPGTGDNTEAFF
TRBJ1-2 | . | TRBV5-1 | CASSLSPSDRTNYGYTF
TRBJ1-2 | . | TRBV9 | CASSLLQGSNYGYTF
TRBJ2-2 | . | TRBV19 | CASSDRGDTGELFF
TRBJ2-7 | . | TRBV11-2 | CASSLAVNYEQYF
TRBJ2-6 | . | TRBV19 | CASSADPGLAVSGANVLTF
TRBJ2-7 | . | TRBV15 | CATSSVAGGGYEQYF
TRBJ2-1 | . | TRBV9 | CASSPGGSPGGDEQFF
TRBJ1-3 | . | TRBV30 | CAWSRWPGNTIYF
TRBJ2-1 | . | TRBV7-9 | CASSPRLSSYNEQFF
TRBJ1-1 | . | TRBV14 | CASSRVVGGNTEAFF
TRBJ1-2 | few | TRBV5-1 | CASSTGQTNNYGYTF
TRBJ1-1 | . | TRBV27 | CASSLSGIAEAFF
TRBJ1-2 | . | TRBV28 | CASSTAGGARDYGYTF
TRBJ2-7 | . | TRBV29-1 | CSVTLPRGGSYEQYF
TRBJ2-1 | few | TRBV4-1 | CASSQVADSYNEQFF
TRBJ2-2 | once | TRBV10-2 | CASTRTSGRGIGELFF
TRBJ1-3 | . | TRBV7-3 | CASSLTRQGSGNTIYF
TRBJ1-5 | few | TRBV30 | CAWSQGRYGQPQHF
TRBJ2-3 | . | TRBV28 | CASSLAGGQQDTQYF
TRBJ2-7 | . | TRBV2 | CASSSSGILLTYEQYF
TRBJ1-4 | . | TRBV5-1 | CASSWANTDRDEKLFF
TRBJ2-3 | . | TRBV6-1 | CASSEGHGISTDTQYF
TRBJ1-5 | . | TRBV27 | CASSPRRGSNQPQHF
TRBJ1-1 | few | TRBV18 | CASSLQGSSNTEAFF
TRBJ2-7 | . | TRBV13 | CASSLVPSGNYEQYF
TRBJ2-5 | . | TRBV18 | CASSPRQGASQETQYF
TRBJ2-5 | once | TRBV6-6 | CASSYSSGQETQYF
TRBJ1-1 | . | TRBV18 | CASSPMGRMGQGSPNTEAFF
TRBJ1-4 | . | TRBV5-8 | CASSLVGRIATNEKLFF
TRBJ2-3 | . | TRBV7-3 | CASSLTDSGTQYF
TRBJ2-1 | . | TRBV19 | CASTQTLTYNEQFF
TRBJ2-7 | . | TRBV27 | CASSPKGLMYEQYF
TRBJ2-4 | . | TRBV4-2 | CASSQDLGTGVNIQYF
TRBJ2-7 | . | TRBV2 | CASMPGGYEQYF
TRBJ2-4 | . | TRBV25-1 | CARRLGQGAKNIQYF
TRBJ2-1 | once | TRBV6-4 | CASSVGRASTNEQFF
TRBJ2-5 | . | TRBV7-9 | CASSLNSQETQYF